This T cell receptor beta chain was sequenced in a study of vaccination effects on CD4 cells after COVID-19. Study overall: Sequencing followed a ViraFEST assay step that expanded antigen-specific CD4+ T cells with viral peptide pools. Study results and caveats: Substantial clonal contraction characterized both infection- and vaccine-induced clones late after vaccination.

Culture proceeded for roughly ten days, and CD4+ T cells were then isolated. Vaccine administered to participants consisted of two doses of either BNT162b2 or mRNA-1273. Among the vaccine recipients, none had a prior SARS-CoV-2 infection, and nucleocapsid antibodies were negative. On days 3 and 7, fresh IL-2 medium replaced half the medium. Concerning this clone itself: The antigen remains undetermined.

This table comes from immunoSEQ multiplex PCR, and its TCRdb copy is limited to in-frame clones, with some not included. The sample consists of tens of thousands of clones, around 73% of them appearing once. This receptor was obtained from a human donor who received a COVID-19 vaccine. The sample in question was CD4+ T cells from PBMCs cultured without peptide, obtained after COVID-19 vaccination.

CDR3 DNA sequence: TGTGCCAGCACCCGTGCGCCCGCTAACTCCTATAATTCACCCCTCCACTTT. This codes for CASTRAPANSYNSPLHF. V is TRBV19 and J is TRBJ1-6; D is uncertain. V was cut by 9 bases and J by 0 bases, with 18 bases left in between. Germline V gives CDR1 LNHDA, CDR2 SQIVND (reference sequence). This CDR3 spans 17 amino acids.